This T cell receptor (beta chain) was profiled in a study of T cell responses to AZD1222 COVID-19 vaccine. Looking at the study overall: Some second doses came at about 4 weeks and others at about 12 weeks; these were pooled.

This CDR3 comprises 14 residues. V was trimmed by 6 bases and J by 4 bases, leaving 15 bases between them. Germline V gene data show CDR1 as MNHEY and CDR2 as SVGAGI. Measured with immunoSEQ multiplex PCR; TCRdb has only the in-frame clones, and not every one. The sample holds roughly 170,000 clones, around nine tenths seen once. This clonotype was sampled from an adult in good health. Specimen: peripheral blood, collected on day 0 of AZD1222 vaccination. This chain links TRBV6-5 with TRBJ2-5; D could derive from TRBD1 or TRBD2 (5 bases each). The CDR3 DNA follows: TGTGCCAGCAGGAGGGACCGAGGCGGAGAGACCCAGTACTTC. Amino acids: CASRRDRGGETQYF.